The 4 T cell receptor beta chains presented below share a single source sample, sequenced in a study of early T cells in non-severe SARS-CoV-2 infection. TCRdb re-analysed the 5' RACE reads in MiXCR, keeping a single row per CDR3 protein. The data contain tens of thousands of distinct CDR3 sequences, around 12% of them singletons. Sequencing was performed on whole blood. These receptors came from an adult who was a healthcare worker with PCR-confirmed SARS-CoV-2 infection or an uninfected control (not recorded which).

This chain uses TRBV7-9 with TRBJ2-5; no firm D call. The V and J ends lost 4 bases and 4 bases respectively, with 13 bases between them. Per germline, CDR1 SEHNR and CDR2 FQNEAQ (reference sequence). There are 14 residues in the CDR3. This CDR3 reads CASSSSLGPETQYF. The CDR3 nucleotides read TGTGCCAGCAGCTCGAGTCTAGGGCCAGAGACCCAGTACTTC.

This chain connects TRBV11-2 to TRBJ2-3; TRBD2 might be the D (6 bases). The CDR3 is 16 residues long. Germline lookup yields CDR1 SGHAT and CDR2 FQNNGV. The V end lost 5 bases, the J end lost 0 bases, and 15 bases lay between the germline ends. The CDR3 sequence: CASSVGTQPSTDTQYF. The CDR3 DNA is TGTGCCAGCAGCGTCGGGACTCAACCTAGCACAGATACGCAGTATTTT.

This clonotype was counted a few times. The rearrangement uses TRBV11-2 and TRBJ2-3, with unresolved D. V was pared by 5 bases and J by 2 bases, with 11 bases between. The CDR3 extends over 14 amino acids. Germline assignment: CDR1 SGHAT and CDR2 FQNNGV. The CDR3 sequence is CASSVRLHTDTQYF. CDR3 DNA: TGTGCCAGCAGCGTCCGACTCCACACAGATACGCAGTATTTT.

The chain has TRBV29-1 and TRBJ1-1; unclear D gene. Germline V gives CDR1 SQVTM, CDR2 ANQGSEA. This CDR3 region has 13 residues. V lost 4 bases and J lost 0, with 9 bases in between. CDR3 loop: CSVAMTLNTEAFF. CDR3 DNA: TGCAGCGTTGCAATGACACTGAACACTGAAGCTTTCTTT. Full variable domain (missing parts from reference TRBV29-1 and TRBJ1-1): SAVISQKPSRDICQRGTSLTIQCQVDSQVTMMFWYRQQPGQSLTLIATANQGSEATYESGFVIDKFPISRPNLTFSTLTVSNMSPEDSSIYLCSVAMTLNTEAFFGQGTRLTVV.